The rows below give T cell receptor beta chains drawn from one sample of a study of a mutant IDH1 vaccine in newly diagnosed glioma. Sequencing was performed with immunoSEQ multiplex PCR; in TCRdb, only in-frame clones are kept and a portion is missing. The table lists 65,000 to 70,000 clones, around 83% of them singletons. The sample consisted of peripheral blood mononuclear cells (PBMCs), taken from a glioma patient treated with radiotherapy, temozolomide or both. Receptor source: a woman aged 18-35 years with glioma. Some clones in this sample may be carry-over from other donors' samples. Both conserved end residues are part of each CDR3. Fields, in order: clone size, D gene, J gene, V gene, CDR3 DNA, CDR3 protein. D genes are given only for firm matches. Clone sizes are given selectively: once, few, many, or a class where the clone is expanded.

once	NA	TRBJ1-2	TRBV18	TGTGCCAGCTCATCCCGATACGGGCTCTATGGCTACACCTTC	CASSSRYGLYGYTF
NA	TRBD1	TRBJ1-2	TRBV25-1	TGTGCCAGCAGTGGACAGGGTCATGGCTACACCTTC	CASSGQGHGYTF
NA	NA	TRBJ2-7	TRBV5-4	TGTGCCAGCAGCTTGGAACTGGGGATCCGAGACTACGAGCAGTACTTC	CASSLELGIRDYEQYF
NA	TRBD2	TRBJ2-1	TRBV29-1	TGCAGCGTGGATACTAGCGGGGCTATCGATGAGCAGTTCTTC	CSVDTSGAIDEQFF
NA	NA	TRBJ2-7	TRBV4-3	TGCGCCAGCAGCCAAGAGGGGGGACCCTCCTACGAGCAGTACTTC	CASSQEGGPSYEQYF
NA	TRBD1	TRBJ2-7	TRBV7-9	TGTGCCAGCACCCCCAAGGGACAGACCTACGAGCAGTACTTC	CASTPKGQTYEQYF
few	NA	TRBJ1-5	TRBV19	TGTGCCAGTAGTATAGGCCTCGTGGCCCAGCATTTT	CASSIGLVAQHF
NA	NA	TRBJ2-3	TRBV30	TGTGCCTGGAGCCCGGGGGCAGTGAGCACAGATACGCAGTATTTT	CAWSPGAVSTDTQYF
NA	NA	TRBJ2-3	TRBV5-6	TGTGCCAGCCGGGGACGCCCTAGCACAGATACGCAGTATTTT	CASRGRPSTDTQYF
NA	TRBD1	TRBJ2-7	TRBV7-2	TGTGCCAGCAGCTTGGGACAGGGGAGGAACGAGCAGTACTTC	CASSLGQGRNEQYF
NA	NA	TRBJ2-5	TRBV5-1	TGCGCCAGCAGCTTGGGCAGGAGGGAGACCCAGTACTTC	CASSLGRRETQYF
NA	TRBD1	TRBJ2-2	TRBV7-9	TGTGCCAGGTCACAGGGGACCGGGGAGCTGTTTTTT	CARSQGTGELFF
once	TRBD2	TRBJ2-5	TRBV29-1	TGCAGCGTTGTATTTAGCGGGAGGGCCCGGGAGACCCAGTACTTC	CSVVFSGRARETQYF
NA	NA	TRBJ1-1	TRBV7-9	TGTGCCAGCAGGAAAACGGAGGGTGCGGGCACTGAAGCTTTCTTT	CASRKTEGAGTEAFF
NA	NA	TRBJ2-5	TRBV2	TGTGCCAGCAAGGGGGGGGCGAAACAAGAGACCCAGTACTTC	CASKGGAKQETQYF
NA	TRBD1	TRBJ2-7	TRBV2	TGTGCCAGCAGTGAACAAGGGACAGGGACCTACGAGCAGTACTTC	CASSEQGTGTYEQYF
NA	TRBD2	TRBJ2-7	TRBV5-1	TGCGCCAGCAGGGATCGGAGCGGGACTTCCTACGAGCAGTACTTC	CASRDRSGTSYEQYF
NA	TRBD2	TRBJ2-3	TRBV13	TGTGCCAGCAGCCAAACCCACGGGGGGGAGGGAGATACGCAGTATTTT	CASSQTHGGEGDTQYF
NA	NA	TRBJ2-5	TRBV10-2	TGCGCCAGCAGTGAAGGACAGAGAACATGGGAGACCCAGTACTTC	CASSEGQRTWETQYF
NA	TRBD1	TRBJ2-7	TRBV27	TGTGCCAGCAGCCACAGGGGCTCCTACGAGCAGTACTTC	CASSHRGSYEQYF
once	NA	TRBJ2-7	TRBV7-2	TGTGCCAGCAGCTTCACAGCGGGCCCCTCCTACGAGCAGTACTTC	CASSFTAGPSYEQYF
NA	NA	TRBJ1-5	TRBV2	TGTGCCAGCAGTGAAGCGGCTTTCAGGCATTTT	CASSEAAFRHF
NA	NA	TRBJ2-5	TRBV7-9	TGTGCCAGCAGCTCCGGGGAGACCCAGTACTTC	CASSSGETQYF
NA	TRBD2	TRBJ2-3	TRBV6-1	TGTGCCAGCAGTGAAGTTGCGGGAGGCGCAGATACGCAGTATTTT	CASSEVAGGADTQYF
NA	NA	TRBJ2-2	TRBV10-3	TGTGCCACCTTTGGACTTCTAAACACCGGGGAGCTGTTTTTT	CATFGLLNTGELFF
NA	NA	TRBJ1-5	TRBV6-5	TGTGCCAGCAGTCCCCTCCTCGACCTTCAGCCCCAGCATTTT	CASSPLLDLQPQHF
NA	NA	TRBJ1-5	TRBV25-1	TGTGCCTCCTCATACGGGATGAATCAGCCCCAGCATTTT	CASSYGMNQPQHF
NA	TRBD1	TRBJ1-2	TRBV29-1	TGCAGCTCGGGGGGACAGGGCTCCGGCTACACCTTC	CSSGGQGSGYTF
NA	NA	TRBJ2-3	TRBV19	TGTGCCAGTAGTATTTCACCAGCTAGCACAGATACGCAGTATTTT	CASSISPASTDTQYF
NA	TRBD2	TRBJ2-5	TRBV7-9	TGTGCCAGCAGCCGGACTAGCGGGGGGCCCCAAGAGACCCAGTACTTC	CASSRTSGGPQETQYF
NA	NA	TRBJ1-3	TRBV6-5	TGTGCCAGCTCCCAAGTGGCTTACTCTGGAAACACCATATATTTT	CASSQVAYSGNTIYF
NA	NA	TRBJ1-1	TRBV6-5	TGTGCCAGCAGTTACTCGAGAGGGTCCCCTATTAGGGCTTTCTTT	CASSYSRGSPIRAFF
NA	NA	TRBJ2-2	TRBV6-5	TGTGCCAGCAGACGTTGGGGGGAGAACACCGGGGAGCTGTTTTTT	CASRRWGENTGELFF
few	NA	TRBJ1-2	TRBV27	TGTGCCAGCAGGGAACGAGGGGGTGCTAACTATGGCTACACCTTC	CASRERGGANYGYTF
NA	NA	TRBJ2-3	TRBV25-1	TGTGCCAGCAGTGGGAGGAGATCGGCTAGCACAGATACGCAGTATTTT	CASSGRRSASTDTQYF
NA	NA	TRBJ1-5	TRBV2	TGTGCCAGCAGGGCAGGTGTTTATAGCAATCAGCCCCAGCATTTT	CASRAGVYSNQPQHF
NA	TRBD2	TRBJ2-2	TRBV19	TGTGCCAGTAGTTTAGCGGGCTCACCAACCGGGGAGCTGTTTTTT	CASSLAGSPTGELFF
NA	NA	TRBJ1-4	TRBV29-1	TGCAGCGTTCGAGGCAGAGAAAAACTGTTTTTT	CSVRGREKLFF
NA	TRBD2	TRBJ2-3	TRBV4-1	TGCGCCAGCAAGGGACTAGCGGGAGGGGATACGCAGTATTTT	CASKGLAGGDTQYF
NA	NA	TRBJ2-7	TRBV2	TGTGCCAGCAGTGTTGGGACATTCAACGGCTTC	CASSVGTFNGF
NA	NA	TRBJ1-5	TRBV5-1	TGCGCCAGCAGCTTGGAAGGGGACCGCAATCAGCCCCAGCATTTT	CASSLEGDRNQPQHF
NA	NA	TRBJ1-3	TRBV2	TGTGCCAGCAGTGAATTCGGTGGCGTGAGTGGAAACACCATATATTTT	CASSEFGGVSGNTIYF
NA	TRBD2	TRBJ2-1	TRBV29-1	TGCAGCGCCGGACTAGCGGGGGGGCGAAGGCAGTTCTTC	CSAGLAGGRRQFF
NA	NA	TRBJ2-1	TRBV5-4	TGTGCCAGCAGCTTGGGCTCGAGAGGGGTCAGTGAGCAGTTCTTC	CASSLGSRGVSEQFF
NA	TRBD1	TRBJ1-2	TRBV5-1	TGCGCCAGCAGCCCCAAGACAGGGGGCCTTTCCCACCTTGGCTACACCTTC	CASSPKTGGLSHLGYTF
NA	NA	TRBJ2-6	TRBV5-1	TGCGCCAGCAGCCAACAAACTACTGGGGCCAACGTCCTGACTTTC	CASSQQTTGANVLTF
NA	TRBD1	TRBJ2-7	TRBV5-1	TGCGCCAGCAGCCTACGGTTGACAGGGGCAGGGGAGCAGTACTTC	CASSLRLTGAGEQYF
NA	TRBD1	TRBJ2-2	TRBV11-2	TGTGCCAGCAGCTTGGGGGACAGGCCGAACACCGGGGAGCTGTTTTTT	CASSLGDRPNTGELFF
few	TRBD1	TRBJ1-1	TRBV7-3	TGTGCCAGCAGCGTGGACAGGCTGAGCCCCACTGAAGCTTTCTTT	CASSVDRLSPTEAFF
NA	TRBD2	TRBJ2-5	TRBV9	TGTGCCAGCAGCGTAAGGTGGGGCGGGAGGGCCGGGGAGACCCAGTACTTC	CASSVRWGGRAGETQYF
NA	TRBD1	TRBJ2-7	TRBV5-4	TGTGCCAGCAGCTTGGGTGACAGGGGATTCTCCTACGAGCAGTACTTC	CASSLGDRGFSYEQYF
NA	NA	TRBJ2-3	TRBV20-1	TGCAGTGCCATCCCAGATACGCAGTATTTT	CSAIPDTQYF
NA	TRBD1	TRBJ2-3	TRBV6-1	TGTGCCAGCAGTATGGACAGGGTCGCAGATACGCAGTATTTT	CASSMDRVADTQYF
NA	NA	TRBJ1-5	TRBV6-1	TGTGCCAGCAGTGAAGCGGGGGGGGCCCATCAGCCCCAGCATTTT	CASSEAGGAHQPQHF
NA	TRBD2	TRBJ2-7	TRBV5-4	TGTGCCAGCAGCTTGGTCGGGAGGCTTTACGAGCAGTACTTC	CASSLVGRLYEQYF
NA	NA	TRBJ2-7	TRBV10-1	TGCGCCAGCAGCCCCCCTCAAGCGCTCGGGGATTCCTACGAGCAGTACTTC	CASSPPQALGDSYEQYF
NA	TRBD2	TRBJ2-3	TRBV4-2	TGTGCCAGCAGCCAAGCTGATGGCGGGACTAGCGGGAAAGATACGCAGTATTTT	CASSQADGGTSGKDTQYF